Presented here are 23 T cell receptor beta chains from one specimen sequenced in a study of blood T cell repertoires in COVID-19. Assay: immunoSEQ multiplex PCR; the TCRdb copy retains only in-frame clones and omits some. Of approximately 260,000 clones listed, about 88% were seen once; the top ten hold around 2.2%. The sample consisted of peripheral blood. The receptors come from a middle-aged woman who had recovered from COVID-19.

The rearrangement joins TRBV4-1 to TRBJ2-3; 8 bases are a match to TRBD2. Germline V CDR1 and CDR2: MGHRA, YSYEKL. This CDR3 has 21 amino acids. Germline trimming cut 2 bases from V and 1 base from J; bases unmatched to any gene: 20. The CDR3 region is CASSQLTGRAPVVGRTDTQYF. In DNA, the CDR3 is TGCGCCAGCAGCCAATTGACCGGGAGGGCCCCGGTGGTAGGACGCACAGATACGCAGTATTTT.

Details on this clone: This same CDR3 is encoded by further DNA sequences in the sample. The CDR3 coding sequence is TGTGCCAGCAGCTTAACTGGCACAGATACGCAGTATTTT. It yields the protein CASSLTGTDTQYF. This rearrangement joins TRBV7-9 to TRBJ2-3; D remains ambiguous. In germline, CDR1 is SEHNR, CDR2 FQNEAQ (reference sequence). The V end lost 2 bases, the J end lost 1 base, and 4 bases lay between the germline ends. The CDR3 has 13 amino acids.

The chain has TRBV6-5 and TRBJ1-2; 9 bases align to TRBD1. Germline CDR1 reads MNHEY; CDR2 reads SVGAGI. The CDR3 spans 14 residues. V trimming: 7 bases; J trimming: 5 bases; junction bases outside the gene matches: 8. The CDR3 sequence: CASIRTGVRYGYTF. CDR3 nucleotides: TGTGCCAGCATACGGACAGGGGTGCGTTATGGCTACACCTTC.

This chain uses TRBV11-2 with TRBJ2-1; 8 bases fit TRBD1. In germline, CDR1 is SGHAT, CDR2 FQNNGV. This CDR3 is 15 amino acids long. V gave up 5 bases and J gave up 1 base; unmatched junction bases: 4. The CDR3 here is CASSRNRGSYNEQFF. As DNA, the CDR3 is TGTGCCAGCAGCCGCAACAGGGGGTCCTACAATGAGCAGTTCTTC.

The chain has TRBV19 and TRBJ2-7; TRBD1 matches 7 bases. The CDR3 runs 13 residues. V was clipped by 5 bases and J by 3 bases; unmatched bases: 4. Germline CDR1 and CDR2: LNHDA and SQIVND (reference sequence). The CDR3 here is CASSLRQGYEQYF. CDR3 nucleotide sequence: TGTGCCAGTAGTCTAAGACAGGGCTACGAGCAGTACTTC.

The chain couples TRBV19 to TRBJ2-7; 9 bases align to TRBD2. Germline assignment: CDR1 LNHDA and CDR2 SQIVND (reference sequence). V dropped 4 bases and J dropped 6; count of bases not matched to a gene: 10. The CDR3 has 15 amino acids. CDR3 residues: CASSKQGTSPFEQYF. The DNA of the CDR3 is TGTGCCAGTAGTAAGCAAGGGACTAGCCCCTTCGAGCAGTACTTC.

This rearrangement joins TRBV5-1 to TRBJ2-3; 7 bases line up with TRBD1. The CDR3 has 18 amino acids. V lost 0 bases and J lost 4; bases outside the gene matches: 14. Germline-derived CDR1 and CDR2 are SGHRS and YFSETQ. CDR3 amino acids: CASSLALASAGGSDTQYF. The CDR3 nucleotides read TGCGCCAGCAGCTTGGCCTTGGCCTCAGCAGGGGGTTCAGATACGCAGTATTTT.

The chain's CDR3 is CATSDPTRTSGGLNEQFF. The CDR3 nucleotides are TGTGCCACCAGTGATCCGACGAGGACTAGCGGGGGCCTCAATGAGCAGTTCTTC. The rearrangement links TRBV24-1 to TRBJ2-1, with TRBD2 identical over 13 bases. This CDR3 contains 18 residues. Germline values: CDR1 KGHDR, CDR2 SFDVKD. With V trimmed by 3 bases and J by 6 bases, 10 bases remained unmatched.

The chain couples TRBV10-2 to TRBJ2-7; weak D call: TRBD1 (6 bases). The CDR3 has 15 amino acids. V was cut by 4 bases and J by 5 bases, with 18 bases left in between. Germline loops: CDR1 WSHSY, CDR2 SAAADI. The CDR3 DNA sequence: TGCGCCAGCAGTGGACGGACAGCCGGGCCGGACGAGCAGTACTTC. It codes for CASSGRTAGPDEQYF.

The DNA of the CDR3 is TGTGCCAGCAGCTTAGCAGGGGGCGGGGACGAGCAGTACTTC. Translating gives CASSLAGGGDEQYF. The gene calls are TRBV7-2 and TRBJ2-7, with D maybe TRBD1 (7 bases). The V and J ends lost 0 bases and 5 bases respectively, with 11 bases between them. Germline loops: CDR1 SGHTA, CDR2 FQGNSA. The length of the CDR3 is 14 residues.

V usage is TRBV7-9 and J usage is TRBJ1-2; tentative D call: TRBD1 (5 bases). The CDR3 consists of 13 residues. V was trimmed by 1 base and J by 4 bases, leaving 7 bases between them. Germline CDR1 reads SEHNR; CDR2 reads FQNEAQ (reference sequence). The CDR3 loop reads CASSLVQGYGYTF. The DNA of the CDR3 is TGTGCCAGCAGCTTAGTTCAGGGCTATGGCTACACCTTC.

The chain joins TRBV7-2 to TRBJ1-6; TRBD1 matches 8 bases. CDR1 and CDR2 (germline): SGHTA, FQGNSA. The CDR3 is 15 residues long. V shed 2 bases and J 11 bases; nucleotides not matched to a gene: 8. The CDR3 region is CASSLITGGEAPLHF. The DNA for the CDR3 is TGTGCCAGCAGCTTAATTACAGGGGGGGAGGCACCCCTCCACTTT. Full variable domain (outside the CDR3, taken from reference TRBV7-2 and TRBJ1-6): GAGVSQSPSNKVTEKGKDVELRCDPISGHTALYWYRQSLGQGLEFLIYFQGNSAPDKSGLPSDRFSAERTGGSVSTLTIQRTQQEDSAVYLCASSLITGGEAPLHFGNGTRLTVT.

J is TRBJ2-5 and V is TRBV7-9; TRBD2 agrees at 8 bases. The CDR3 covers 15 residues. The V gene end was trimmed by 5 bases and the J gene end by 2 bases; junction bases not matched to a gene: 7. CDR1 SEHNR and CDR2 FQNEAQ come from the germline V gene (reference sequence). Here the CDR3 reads CASSPLAGVQETQYF. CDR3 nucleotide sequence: TGTGCCAGCAGCCCTCTAGCGGGCGTACAAGAGACCCAGTACTTC.

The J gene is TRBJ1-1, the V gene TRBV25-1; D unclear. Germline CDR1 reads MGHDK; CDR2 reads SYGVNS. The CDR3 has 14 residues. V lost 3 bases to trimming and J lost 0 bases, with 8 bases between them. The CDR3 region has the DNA TGTGCCAGCAGTGATTTCAGGTTGAACACTGAAGCTTTCTTT. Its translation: CASSDFRLNTEAFF.

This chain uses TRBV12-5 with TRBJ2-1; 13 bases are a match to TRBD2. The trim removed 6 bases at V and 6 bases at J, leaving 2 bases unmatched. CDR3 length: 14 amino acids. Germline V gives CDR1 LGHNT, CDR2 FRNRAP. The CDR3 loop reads CASGTSGRVNEQFF. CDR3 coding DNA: TGTGCTAGTGGAACTAGCGGGAGGGTCAATGAGCAGTTCTTC.

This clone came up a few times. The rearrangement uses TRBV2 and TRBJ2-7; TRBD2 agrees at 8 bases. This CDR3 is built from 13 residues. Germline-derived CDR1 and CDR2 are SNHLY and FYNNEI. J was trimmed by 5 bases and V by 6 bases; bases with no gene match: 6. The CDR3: CASRVGGGNEQYF. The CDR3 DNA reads TGTGCCAGCAGAGTAGGCGGGGGGAACGAGCAGTACTTC.

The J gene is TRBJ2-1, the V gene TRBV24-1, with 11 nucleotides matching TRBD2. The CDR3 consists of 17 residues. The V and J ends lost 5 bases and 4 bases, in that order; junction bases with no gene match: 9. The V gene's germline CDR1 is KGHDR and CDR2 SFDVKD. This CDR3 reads CATSASGRKLLYNEQFF. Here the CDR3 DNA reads TGTGCCACCAGTGCTAGCGGGAGGAAACTCTTATACAATGAGCAGTTCTTC.

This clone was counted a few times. In nucleotides, the CDR3 is TGTGCCAGCAGCGTAGGGGCATCGATCTCTAACTATGGCTACACCTTC. Translating it yields CASSVGASISNYGYTF. V and J are TRBV9 and TRBJ1-2; D is undetermined. The CDR3 is 16 amino acids. The germline gives CDR1 SGDLS, CDR2 YYNGEE. V lost 0 bases to trimming and J lost 0 bases, with 12 bases between them.

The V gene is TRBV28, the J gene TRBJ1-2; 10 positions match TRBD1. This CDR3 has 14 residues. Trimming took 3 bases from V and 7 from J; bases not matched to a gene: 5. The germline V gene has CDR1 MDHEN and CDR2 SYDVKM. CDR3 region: CASSLTGQGIGYTF. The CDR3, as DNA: TGTGCCAGCAGTTTGACGGGACAGGGGATTGGCTACACCTTC.

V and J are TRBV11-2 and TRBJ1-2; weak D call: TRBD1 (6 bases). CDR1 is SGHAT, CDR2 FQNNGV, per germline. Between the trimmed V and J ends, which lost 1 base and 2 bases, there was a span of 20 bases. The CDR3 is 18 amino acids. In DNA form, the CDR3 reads TGTGCCAGCAGCTTAGGTGTTTTCGACAGGAGTAGAAACTATGGCTACACCTTC. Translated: CASSLGVFDRSRNYGYTF.

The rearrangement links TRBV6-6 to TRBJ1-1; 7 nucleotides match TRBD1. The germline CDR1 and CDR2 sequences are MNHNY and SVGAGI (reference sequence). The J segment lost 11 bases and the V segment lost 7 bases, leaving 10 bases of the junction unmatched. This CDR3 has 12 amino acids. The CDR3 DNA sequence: TGTGCCAGCAATCCGGGACAGTCGGACGCTTTCTTT. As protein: CASNPGQSDAFF.

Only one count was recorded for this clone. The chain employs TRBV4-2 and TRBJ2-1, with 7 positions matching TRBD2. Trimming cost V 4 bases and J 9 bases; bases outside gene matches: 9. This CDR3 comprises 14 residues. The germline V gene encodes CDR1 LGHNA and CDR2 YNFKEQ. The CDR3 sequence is CASSPGGGRGEQFF. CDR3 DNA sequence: TGTGCCAGCAGCCCTGGTGGCGGGAGAGGTGAGCAGTTCTTC.

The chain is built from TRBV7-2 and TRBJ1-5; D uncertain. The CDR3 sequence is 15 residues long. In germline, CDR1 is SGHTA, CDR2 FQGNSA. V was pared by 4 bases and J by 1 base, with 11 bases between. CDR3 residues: CASSSPGWSNQPQHF. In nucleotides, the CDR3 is TGTGCCAGCAGCTCACCCGGGTGGAGCAATCAGCCCCAGCATTTT.